These 15 T cell receptor beta chains were sequenced from one sample in a study of regulatory T cells in long-lasting Graves disease. With iRepertoire HTBI primers and Arm-PCR of CDR3 regions, TCR beta libraries were built. TCRdb ran MiXCR on the multiplex PCR reads and lists one entry per CDR3 protein. Seen here are about 540,000 distinct CDR3 sequences, roughly 13% observed once, and the top ten hold roughly a tenth. Time point indicated: newly diagnosed GD, antithyroid drugs for less than 3 months. The TCR library used RNA extracted from PBMCs. The sample was also reused in another study, on T cells in Graves' hyperthyroidism and ophthalmopathy.

Sample: peripheral blood mononuclear cells (PBMCs), taken at new diagnosis, from a patient treated with antithyroid drugs. The receptors were sampled from a young man with Graves disease.

The sample holds many counts of this clonotype. The chain uses TRBV27 and TRBJ1-2; no reliable D call. Trimming pared 7 bases from V and 6 bases from J, leaving 18 bases between. This CDR3 region has 14 residues. CDR1 is MNHEY and CDR2 is SMNVEV in the germline V gene (reference sequence). The CDR3 sequence: CASKTPGERNGYTF. The CDR3 DNA follows: TGTGCCAGCAAAACCCCCGGGGAGAGGAATGGCTACACCTTC.

This clonotype has just a few counts. One junction end disagrees with the germline gene, perhaps due to a read error. V is TRBV12-3 or TRBV12-4 and J is TRBJ1-2; TRBD1 matches at 7 bases. This CDR3 contains 14 residues. The CDR3 sequence is CASRAEGAQNGHTF. The CDR3 DNA is TGTGCCAGCAGGGCCGAGGGGGCGCAGAATGGCCACACCTTC.

This chain's CDR3 is CASSFRTNGELFF. The CDR3 bases are TGTGCCAGCAGCTTCCGGACCAACGGGGAGCTGTTTTTT. V usage is TRBV7-8 and J usage is TRBJ2-2; D remains unclear. The CDR3 spans 13 residues. The ends were cut back, 3 bases at V and 7 bases at J, with 9 bases in the middle. Germline V gene sequence: CDR1 SGHVS, CDR2 FQNEAQ. The variable domain in full, with the rest retrieved from reference TRBV7-8 and TRBJ2-2, is GAGVSQSPRYKVAKRGQDVALRCDPISGHVSLFWYQQALGQGPEFLTYFQNEAQLDKSGLPSDRFFAERPEGSVSTLKIQRTQQEDSAVYLCASSFRTNGELFFGEGSRLTVL.

This clonotype has ten or more counts. The chain employs TRBV7-2 and TRBJ2-1; perhaps TRBD2 as D (6 bases). V was trimmed by 3 bases and J by 6 bases, leaving 15 bases between them. The V gene's germline CDR1 is SGHTA and CDR2 FQGNSA. The CDR3 has 15 residues. The CDR3 nucleotides read TGTGCCAGCAGCTTGAGATCGGGAGTCTTCAATGAGCAGTTCTTC. This translates into CASSLRSGVFNEQFF.

This clonotype was seen at least ten times. The V gene is TRBV29-1, the J gene TRBJ1-1; D is uncertain. V lost 4 bases to trimming and J lost 7 bases, with 7 bases between them. In germline, CDR1 is SQVTM, CDR2 ANQGSEA. CDR3 length: 10 residues. The CDR3 DNA follows: TGCAGCGTTGTAACGGGTGAAGCTTTCTTT. Translation: CSVVTGEAFF. Full variable domain (outside the CDR3, taken from reference TRBV29-1 and TRBJ1-1): SAVISQKPSRDICQRGTSLTIQCQVDSQVTMMFWYRQQPGQSLTLIATANQGSEATYESGFVIDKFPISRPNLTFSTLTVSNMSPEDSSIYLCSVVTGEAFFGQGTRLTVV.

At least ten counts were recorded for this clonotype. The V call is TRBV27, the J call TRBJ2-5; D unclear. The CDR3 covers 14 residues. The V end lost 6 bases, the J end lost 4 bases, and 15 bases lay between the germline ends. The germline gives CDR1 MNHEY, CDR2 SMNVEV (reference sequence). CDR3 protein: CASRPEFVGETQYF. The CDR3 DNA follows: TGTGCCAGCAGGCCCGAATTTGTGGGAGAGACCCAGTACTTC.

At least ten counts were recorded for this clonotype. The chain recombines TRBV6-1 with TRBJ2-4, with no clear D. The germline V gene encodes CDR1 MNHNS and CDR2 SASEGT. Trimming stripped 6 bases from V and 7 bases from J, with 13 bases between. This CDR3 is 13 amino acids long. CDR3 sequence reads: CASSNAVGNIQYF. The DNA of the CDR3 is TGTGCCAGCAGCAACGCGGTAGGGAACATTCAGTACTTC.

This clonotype was counted many times. V and J are TRBV12-5 and TRBJ2-3; 7 nucleotides agree with TRBD1. The CDR3 sequence is 17 residues long. Germline assignment: CDR1 LGHNT and CDR2 FRNRAP. Trimming took 3 bases from V and 0 from J; bases not matched to a gene: 9. The CDR3 sequence: CASGFPIQGVSTDTQYF. CDR3 nucleotide sequence: TGTGCTAGTGGTTTTCCCATCCAGGGGGTTAGCACAGATACGCAGTATTTT.

Ten or more counts support this clonotype. The chain recombines TRBV24-1 with TRBJ2-1; 7 bases align to TRBD1. The CDR3 spans 16 residues. The junction had 4 bases not matched to a gene; V was cut back by 3 bases and J by 0 bases. Germline CDR1 is KGHDR and CDR2 is SFDVKD. This CDR3 reads CATSDPGQASYNEQFF. The CDR3 DNA sequence: TGTGCCACCAGTGATCCCGGACAGGCCTCCTACAATGAGCAGTTCTTC.

Points on this clonotype: Possible read error: a much larger clone is one base away. The rearrangement joins TRBV5-1 to TRBJ2-1; no clear D. CDR1 and CDR2 from the germline V gene are SGHRS and YFSETQ. V shed 4 bases and J shed 6 bases, with 8 bases lying between them. This CDR3 region has 12 residues. CDR3 coding DNA: TGCGCCAGCAGCGGGATTACCAATGAGCAGTTCTTC. This codes for CASSGITNEQFF.

This clonotype was observed at least ten times. The rearrangement joins TRBV20-1 to TRBJ2-2; no reliable D call. The ends were cut back, 5 bases at V and 1 base at J, with 11 bases in the middle. From germline, CDR1 is DFQATT and CDR2 SNEGSKA (reference sequence). This CDR3 contains 14 residues. CDR3 nucleotides: TGCAGTGCTCCCGTGCGCGGGAACACCGGGGAGCTGTTTTTT. Translating gives CSAPVRGNTGELFF.

This clonotype was counted ten times or more. The rearrangement uses TRBV24-1 and TRBJ2-2; a weak D match, TRBD1 (5 bases). Trimming removed 3 bases at V and 7 bases at J, with 11 bases between. The V gene's germline CDR1 is KGHDR and CDR2 SFDVKD. CDR3 length: 14 amino acids. The CDR3 DNA sequence: TGTGCCACCAGTGATGCAGGGTCGGGCGGGGAGCTGTTTTTT. This translates into CATSDAGSGGELFF.

This clonotype was seen at least ten times. The rearrangement uses TRBV24-1 and TRBJ2-5, with D uncertain. There are 13 residues in the CDR3. CDR1 KGHDR and CDR2 SFDVKD come from the germline V gene. V lost 3 bases, J lost 2 bases, and 6 bases lay in between. CDR3 residues: CATSDGRQETQYF. In DNA form, the CDR3 reads TGTGCCACCAGTGATGGTCGACAAGAGACCCAGTACTTC.

In this sample, this clonotype turned up many times. This chain uses TRBV12-3 or TRBV12-4 with TRBJ2-7; 8 bases map to TRBD1. Losses at the gene ends were 6 bases for V and 4 bases for J; bases not matched to a gene: 5. The CDR3 loop spans 13 amino acids. The CDR3, as DNA: TGTGCCAGCAGCACCAGGGGGCAATACGAGCAGTACTTC. Its translation is CASSTRGQYEQYF.

The chain is built from TRBV27 and TRBJ2-2; the D is unclear. Germline-derived CDR1 and CDR2 are MNHEY and SMNVEV (reference sequence). Trimming took 5 bases from V and 4 from J, leaving 26 bases between them. The CDR3 length is 19 residues. The CDR3 bases are TGTGCCAGCAGTCCCTTAGACGCGGCTTTAGTGGAAGGCACCGGGGAGCTGTTTTTT. Residues: CASSPLDAALVEGTGELFF.